This entry lists 9 T cell receptor beta chains sequenced from one sample in a study of technical replicates of blood from a few donors. TCRdb keeps only in-frame clones here, not all; method: immunoSEQ multiplex PCR. The sample has about 66,000 clones; 95% to 98% are singletons. The sample taken for sequencing was T cells isolated from PBMCs. These receptors were obtained from a human donor in good health.

The V gene is TRBV11-2, the J gene TRBJ2-4; 9 bases match TRBD2. CDR1 SGHAT and CDR2 FQNNGV come from the germline V gene. Germline trimming cut 6 bases from V and 9 bases from J; bases unmatched to any gene: 6. The CDR3 spans 13 residues. Written as DNA, the CDR3 is TGTGCCAGCAGTGGACTAGCGACCGGCATTCAGTACTTC. Translation gives CASSGLATGIQYF.

The chain uses TRBV5-4 and TRBJ2-1, with D hard to call. CDR1 SGHNT and CDR2 YYREEE come from the germline V gene (reference sequence). The CDR3 extends over 16 amino acids. The V gene lost 0 bases and the J gene lost 0 bases, with 10 bases spanning the gap. The CDR3 coding sequence is TGTGCCAGCAGCTTGGGCGCCCCGAGCTCCTACAATGAGCAGTTCTTC. Translated: CASSLGAPSSYNEQFF. Looking up the rest from reference TRBV5-4 and TRBJ2-1 gives the full variable domain: ETGVTQSPTHLIKTRGQQVTLRCSSQSGHNTVSWYQQALGQGPQFIFQYYREEENGRGNFPPRFSGLQFPNYSSELNVNALELDDSALYLCASSLGAPSSYNEQFFGPGTRLTVL.

A few counts support this clone. The chain uses TRBV14 and TRBJ1-3; D not resolved. This CDR3 is 17 amino acids long. V gave up 3 bases and J gave up 0 bases, with 15 bases separating them. Per germline, CDR1 SGHDN and CDR2 FVKESK. The CDR3 sequence is CASSHPWGVNSGNTIYF. CDR3 coding DNA: TGTGCCAGCAGCCACCCCTGGGGAGTCAACTCTGGAAACACCATATATTTT.

The count of this clone is one. This sequence joins TRBV19 and TRBJ2-2, with 10 bases identical to TRBD2. Germline values: CDR1 LNHDA, CDR2 SQIVND (reference sequence). The CDR3 extends over 14 amino acids. With V trimmed by 3 bases and J by 6 bases, 1 base remained unmatched. The chain's CDR3 is CASSILAGAGELFF. In DNA form, the CDR3 reads TGTGCCAGTAGTATCCTAGCGGGAGCCGGGGAGCTGTTTTTT.

This chain links TRBV18 with TRBJ1-2; 8 positions agree with TRBD1. Germline lookup yields CDR1 KGHSH and CDR2 LQKENI. The CDR3 is 14 amino acids. V lost 3 bases to trimming and J lost 4 bases; unmatched junction nucleotides: 4. CDR3 DNA sequence: TGTGCCAGCTCACCCTCGGACAGGGCCTATGGCTACACCTTC. This encodes CASSPSDRAYGYTF.

The chain has TRBV6-5 and TRBJ2-7, with 13 nucleotides matching TRBD2. Looked up from germline, CDR1 is MNHEY and CDR2 is SVGAGI. V shed 3 bases, J shed 5 bases, and the junction held 7 bases outside the gene matches. There are 16 residues in the CDR3. The CDR3 nucleotides read TGTGCCAGCAGTTATCCTCGTGGACTAGCGGGAGACGAGCAGTACTTC. Translation: CASSYPRGLAGDEQYF.

The CDR3 here is CAWSADRGNEQFF. The CDR3 nucleotides are TGTGCCTGGAGTGCGGACAGAGGCAATGAGCAGTTCTTC. The V and J genes are TRBV30 and TRBJ2-1; D is possibly TRBD1 (6 bases). The CDR3 contains 13 residues. Germline V gene sequence: CDR1 GTSNPN, CDR2 SVGIG (reference sequence). Trimming pared 1 base from V and 6 bases from J, leaving 10 bases between.

The rearrangement joins TRBV28 to TRBJ1-5, with a tentative D call TRBD1 (5 bases). The V gene lost 2 bases and the J gene lost 3 bases, with 11 bases spanning the gap. CDR1 is MDHEN and CDR2 is SYDVKM in the germline V gene. The CDR3 contains 15 residues. The CDR3 DNA sequence: TGTGCCAGCAGTTTACCAGACAGAGACAATCAGCCCCAGCATTTT. Its translation: CASSLPDRDNQPQHF. The variable domain in full, completed from reference TRBV28 and TRBJ1-5, reads DVKVTQSSRYLVKRTGEKVFLECVQDMDHENMFWYRQDPGLGLRLIYFSYDVKMKEKGDIPEGYSVSREKKERFSLILESASTNQTSMYLCASSLPDRDNQPQHFGDGTRLSIL.

This chain joins TRBV30 and TRBJ2-1; TRBD2 might be the D (6 bases). Between the trimmed V and J ends, which lost 3 bases and 3 bases, there was a span of 12 bases. Germline assignment: CDR1 GTSNPN and CDR2 SVGIG (reference sequence). The CDR3 consists of 14 residues. This CDR3 reads CAWSGGPDYNEQFF. The DNA of the CDR3 is TGTGCCTGGAGCGGAGGGCCCGACTACAATGAGCAGTTCTTC. Looking up the rest from reference TRBV30 and TRBJ2-1 gives the full variable domain: SQTIHQWPATLVQPVGSPLSLECTVEGTSNPNLYWYRQAAGRGLQLLFYSVGIGQISSEVPQNLSASRPQDRQFILSSKKLLLSDSGFYLCAWSGGPDYNEQFFGPGTRLTVL.